This T cell receptor (beta chain) is drawn from a study of blood T cell repertoires in COVID-19. Study at large: Acute and convalescent COVID-19 samples came from the United States, Italy and Spain.

V was clipped by 2 bases and J by 11 bases, with 12 bases between them. This CDR3 is built from 12 residues. The germline V gene encodes CDR1 SGHDN and CDR2 FVKESK. This table comes from immunoSEQ multiplex PCR, and its TCRdb copy is limited to in-frame clones, with some not included. The top ten clones hold about 4.4% of a sample with some 130,000 clones, 75% to 90% of them seen once. Material for sequencing was peripheral blood. V and J are TRBV14 and TRBJ1-1, with a weak D call TRBD1 (5 bases). This TCR was recovered from a man between 60 and 75 years old with COVID-19, enrolled during active disease. CDR3 sequence reads: CASSQSGRAAFF. The CDR3 DNA is TGTGCCAGCAGCCAATCGGGCAGGGCTGCTTTCTTT.